This T cell receptor (beta chain) is from a study of post-analysis software for immune sequencing data. Overall study: Relapsing-remitting, secondary progressive and progressive-relapsing courses of multiple sclerosis were included. Study-level results: Compared with controls, patients had more of five TRBV segments, including TRBV5-6, TRBV5-1 and TRBV20-1.

Note on this clonotype: The antigen remains unidentified.

The authors incorporated unique molecular identifiers into the TCR beta cDNA libraries. T cells numbering roughly 1 to 10 million gave rise to some 520,000 cDNA molecules. MiXCR, run by TCRdb on the PCR reads, gives a single entry per CDR3 protein. This table has 750,000 to 900,000 distinct CDR3 sequences, 40% to 55% appearing once. V shed 3 bases, J shed 1 base, and the junction held 8 bases outside the gene matches. Germline V gene sequence: CDR1 SGHAT, CDR2 FQNNGV. The CDR3 totals 17 residues. The sample comprised blood. The TCR originated in a girl aged 10-17 years with multiple sclerosis. The V gene is TRBV11-2, the J gene TRBJ2-7; 11 positions match TRBD1. CDR3 amino acids: CASSLEGGQGASYEQYF. The DNA of the CDR3 is TGTGCCAGCAGCTTGGAAGGAGGACAGGGGGCATCCTACGAGCAGTACTTC.